Sequencing of this T cell receptor beta chain was carried out in a study of neoadjuvant nivolumab and ipilimumab in lung cancer. Sequencing used immunoSEQ multiplex PCR; TCRdb keeps in-frame clones, though not all of them. This sample has some 50,000 clones, with roughly 90% found just once. Trimming shortened V by 4 bases and J by 4 bases, and 20 bases separated the two germline ends. CDR1 and CDR2 from the germline V gene are KGHSH and LQKENI. The CDR3 loop spans 16 amino acids. V is TRBV18 and J is TRBJ2-7; TRBD2 is a possible D gene (5 bases). The sample here was blood, taken before neoadjuvant nivolumab, alone or with ipilimumab. This receptor was taken from an adult with non-small cell lung cancer. Some clones in this sample may be carry-over from other donors' samples. The DNA for the CDR3 is TGTGCCAGCTCACAAATCACTAGAGCGAGGGCTTACGAGCAGTACTTC. The encoded protein is CASSQITRARAYEQYF.